Below, 32 T cell receptor beta chains from the same sample are listed, as sequenced in a study of T cell changes during pregnancy in multiple sclerosis. Data came from immunoSEQ multiplex PCR; TCRdb stores just in-frame clones and leaves some out. The sample lists about 68,000 clones; about nine tenths were seen once. Material: peripheral blood, obtained in the third trimester of pregnancy. These receptors were collected from a female donor with multiple sclerosis, enrolled in a pregnancy study.

The chain has TRBV7-9 and TRBJ2-3; 13 bases align to TRBD2. Germline V gives CDR1 SEHNR, CDR2 FQNEAQ (reference sequence). The length of the CDR3 is 15 residues. V was clipped by 5 bases and J by 4 bases; unmatched bases: 3. The DNA for the CDR3 is TGTGCCAGCAGCCTGACTAGCGGGAGGTCAGATACGCAGTATTTT. Protein: CASSLTSGRSDTQYF.

The chain carries TRBV6-5 and TRBJ1-5; D ambiguous. This CDR3 spans 13 amino acids. Trimming shortened V by 4 bases and J by 2 bases, and 6 bases separated the two germline ends. Germline CDR1 is MNHEY and CDR2 is SVGAGI. CDR3 nucleotides: TGTGCCAGCAGTTCCCAGGGCAATCAGCCCCAGCATTTT. Translation: CASSSQGNQPQHF.

The chain carries TRBV11-2 and TRBJ1-2; weak D call: TRBD1 (5 bases). Trimming cost V 3 bases and J 4 bases, with 9 bases left between them. CDR1 is SGHAT, CDR2 FQNNGV, per germline. The CDR3 loop spans 13 amino acids. This CDR3 reads CASSLEGSYGYTF. The CDR3 nucleotides read TGTGCCAGCAGCTTGGAGGGGTCCTATGGCTACACCTTC.

The chain recombines TRBV5-1 with TRBJ1-2, with a weak D call TRBD1 (6 bases). V dropped 7 bases and J dropped 4 bases, with 17 bases sitting between them. The CDR3 is made up of 14 amino acids. Germline V CDR1 and CDR2: SGHRS, YFSETQ. The CDR3 DNA reads TGCGCCAGCGCTACCTTCCCAGGGGTCTATGGCTACACCTTC. Translating gives CASATFPGVYGYTF.

J is TRBJ2-1 and V is TRBV11-3; D may be TRBD2 (5 bases). There are 15 residues in the CDR3. Germline assignment: CDR1 SGHNT and CDR2 YENEEA. Trimming shortened V by 1 base and J by 1 base, and 8 bases separated the two germline ends. CDR3: CASSLGGQSYNEQFF. The DNA of the CDR3 is TGTGCCAGCAGCTTAGGAGGGCAGTCCTACAATGAGCAGTTCTTC.

There are a few counts of this clone. The chain has TRBV19 and TRBJ2-7, with TRBD1 identical over 9 bases. The CDR3 totals 14 residues. With V trimmed by 5 bases and J by 1 base, 3 bases remained unmatched. Germline CDR1 reads LNHDA; CDR2 reads SQIVND (reference sequence). This CDR3 reads CASSGGTGSYEQYF. The CDR3 DNA is TGTGCCAGTAGTGGGGGGACAGGGTCCTACGAGCAGTACTTC.

The genes are TRBV27 and TRBJ2-1; 9 nucleotides agree with TRBD2. CDR1 MNHEY and CDR2 SMNVEV come from the germline V gene (reference sequence). The CDR3 totals 14 residues. The V segment lost 7 bases and the J segment 6 bases; nucleotides outside the gene matches: 7. The CDR3 protein is CASIKRGAGNEQFF. The CDR3, as DNA: TGTGCCAGCATAAAGCGGGGGGCCGGCAATGAGCAGTTCTTC.

The V and J genes are TRBV11-2 and TRBJ1-6; TRBD1 matches at 7 bases. The CDR3 spans 14 residues. Germline V gene lookup returns CDR1 SGHAT and CDR2 FQNNGV. V dropped 5 bases and J dropped 8; count of bases not matched to a gene: 6. The DNA for the CDR3 is TGTGCCAGCAGCCTGACAGGGATTTATTCACCCCTCCACTTT. As protein: CASSLTGIYSPLHF.

This chain links TRBV7-2 with TRBJ2-7, with TRBD1 matching 8 bases. The CDR3 has 15 amino acids. The ends lost 2 bases at V and 5 bases at J; junction bases unmatched: 8. Germline-derived CDR1 and CDR2 are SGHTA and FQGNSA. Here the CDR3 reads CASSLLGQVQNEQYF. CDR3 bases: TGTGCCAGCAGCTTACTGGGACAGGTCCAAAACGAGCAGTACTTC.

CDR3 nucleotide sequence: TGTGCCAGCACCAGGACAGGGGGGAACTATGGCTACACCTTC. This translates into CASTRTGGNYGYTF. The chain combines TRBV18 with TRBJ1-2; TRBD1 matches 10 bases. Trimming removed 8 bases from V and 2 bases from J; junction bases left unmatched: 5. From germline, CDR1 is KGHSH and CDR2 LQKENI. This CDR3 has 14 amino acids.

The DNA of the CDR3 is TGCGCCAGCAGCCCGGATCTGGCGGGGGGGAGGAATGAGCAGTTCTTC. This encodes CASSPDLAGGRNEQFF. The rearrangement links TRBV4-1 to TRBJ2-1, with 9 bases that match TRBD2. CDR3 size: 16 residues. Unmatched junction bases numbered 11, after V lost 4 bases and J lost 7 bases. The germline CDR1 and CDR2 sequences are MGHRA and YSYEKL.

The chain is built from TRBV29-1 and TRBJ1-1, with D perhaps matching TRBD1 (5 bases). Germline CDR1 is SQVTM and CDR2 is ANQGSEA. The CDR3 covers 14 residues. V was shortened by 1 base and J by 1 base, with 10 bases between the two germline ends. CDR3 bases: TGCAGCGTTGAAGTCCACGGACAGAACACTGAAGCTTTCTTT. The encoded protein is CSVEVHGQNTEAFF.

The rearrangement links TRBV4-3 to TRBJ2-7; maybe TRBD2 (6 bases). This CDR3 spans 13 amino acids. Trimming removed 5 bases from V and 7 bases from J, with 15 bases in between. Germline loops: CDR1 LGHNA, CDR2 YSLEER. CDR3 nucleotide sequence: TGCGCCAGCAGCTACGGGACTCTGGGGGAGCAGTACTTC. It is translated as CASSYGTLGEQYF.

This chain uses TRBV27 with TRBJ1-4, with TRBD1 identical over 7 bases. V was clipped by 4 bases and J by 8 bases; unmatched bases: 4. Germline V gives CDR1 MNHEY, CDR2 SMNVEV (reference sequence). CDR3 length equals 13 residues. The CDR3 spells CASSSGQYEKLFF. CDR3 DNA: TGTGCCAGCAGTTCGGGACAGTACGAAAAACTGTTTTTT. Supplemented by reference TRBV27 and TRBJ1-4, the full variable domain reads EAQVTQNPRYLITVTGKKLTVTCSQNMNHEYMSWYRQDPGLGLRQIYYSMNVEVTDKGDVPEGYKVSRKEKRNFPLILESPSPNQTSLYFCASSSGQYEKLFFGSGTQLSVL.

The V call is TRBV10-1, the J call TRBJ1-1; D remains ambiguous. The CDR3 is 13 residues long. From germline, CDR1 is WNHNN and CDR2 SYGVQD (reference sequence). V dropped 6 bases and J dropped 0 bases, with 8 bases sitting between them. In DNA form, the CDR3 reads TGCGCCAGCAGGAGCGGACTGAACACTGAAGCTTTCTTT. Amino acids: CASRSGLNTEAFF.

This clone was seen only a few times. The rearrangement joins TRBV5-6 to TRBJ1-2; D may be TRBD1 (6 bases). This CDR3 contains 15 residues. The germline CDR1 and CDR2 sequences are SGHDT and YYEEEE. Between the trimmed V and J ends, which lost 0 bases and 4 bases, there was a span of 13 bases. The CDR3 here is CASSLGSGESYGYTF. For the CDR3, the DNA is TGTGCCAGCAGCTTGGGGTCAGGGGAATCCTATGGCTACACCTTC.

The J gene is TRBJ1-5, the V gene TRBV6-1; 7 nucleotides match TRBD1. The CDR3 extends over 14 amino acids. The J segment lost 6 bases and the V segment lost 3 bases, leaving 5 bases of the junction unmatched. CDR1 MNHNS and CDR2 SASEGT come from the germline V gene. The DNA of the CDR3 is TGTGCCAGCAGTGATTTAGGGGGCGGTCAGCCCCAGCATTTT. Residues: CASSDLGGGQPQHF.

The V and J genes are TRBV27 and TRBJ1-1; TRBD1 aligns across 7 bases. This CDR3 has 15 amino acids. After removal of 2 bases from V and 3 bases from J, the junction contained 6 bases not matched to a gene. Per germline, CDR1 MNHEY and CDR2 SMNVEV (reference sequence). CDR3 nucleotides: TGTGCCAGCAGTTTAGCAGGGGGTTTGGACACTGAAGCTTTCTTT. It translates to CASSLAGGLDTEAFF.

The rearrangement joins TRBV4-3 to TRBJ2-1, with TRBD2 matching 13 bases. Unmatched junction bases numbered 8, after V lost 3 bases and J lost 0 bases. The CDR3 length is 19 residues. Germline assignment: CDR1 LGHNA and CDR2 YSLEER. The CDR3 spells CASSQMALAGGSSYNEQFF. CDR3 bases: TGCGCCAGCAGCCAGATGGCACTAGCGGGGGGGAGCTCCTACAATGAGCAGTTCTTC.

The chain uses TRBV5-6 and TRBJ1-3, with D tentatively TRBD1 (5 bases). CDR3 length equals 14 residues. CDR1 is SGHDT, CDR2 YYEEEE, per germline. V dropped 2 bases and J dropped 4 bases, with 10 bases sitting between them. This chain's CDR3 is CASSFGGSGNTIYF. The DNA of the CDR3 is TGTGCCAGCAGCTTCGGGGGTTCAGGAAACACCATATATTTT.

This chain connects TRBV30 to TRBJ2-3, with TRBD1 identical over 7 bases. V gave up 0 bases and J gave up 6 bases; unmatched junction bases: 12. Germline V gene sequence: CDR1 GTSNPN, CDR2 SVGIG (reference sequence). The CDR3 totals 16 residues. CDR3 loop: CAWSVLRDSQGDTQYF. The CDR3 region has the DNA TGTGCCTGGAGTGTTCTCCGGGACAGCCAAGGGGATACGCAGTATTTT.

The chain uses TRBV12-5 and TRBJ2-3, with 8 bases aligning to TRBD1. Germline-derived CDR1 and CDR2 are LGHNT and FRNRAP. V shed 6 bases and J 3 bases; nucleotides not matched to a gene: 17. The CDR3 covers 18 residues. CDR3: CASGQQGKTGALTDTQYF. Written as DNA, the CDR3 is TGTGCTAGTGGACAACAAGGCAAGACAGGGGCTTTGACAGATACGCAGTATTTT.

The J gene is TRBJ1-2, the V gene TRBV6-1, with D possibly being TRBD1 (6 bases). Looked up from germline, CDR1 is MNHNS and CDR2 is SASEGT. The CDR3 extends over 14 amino acids. The germline V and J ends were trimmed by 6 bases and 1 base, with 12 bases remaining between them. The CDR3 is CASRKGDLNYGYTF. The CDR3 DNA is TGTGCCAGCAGGAAGGGGGATCTTAACTATGGCTACACCTTC.

This chain connects TRBV5-1 to TRBJ1-1, with D possibly being TRBD1 (6 bases). The germline CDR1 and CDR2 sequences are SGHRS and YFSETQ. V was cut by 4 bases and J by 0 bases, with 25 bases left in between. The CDR3 has 19 residues. CDR3 region: CASSHGTPDTTTLNTEAFF. The CDR3 region has the DNA TGCGCCAGCAGCCACGGGACACCCGATACCACGACTTTGAACACTGAAGCTTTCTTT.

This chain connects TRBV7-2 to TRBJ2-2; 7 bases agree with TRBD2. Germline CDR1 and CDR2: SGHTA and FQGNSA. V gave up 3 bases and J gave up 4 bases; unmatched junction bases: 2. The CDR3 is 14 amino acids. The CDR3 sequence: CASSFREVTGELFF. The CDR3 nucleotides read TGTGCCAGCAGCTTTCGGGAGGTCACCGGGGAGCTGTTTTTT.

The J gene is TRBJ2-7, the V gene TRBV5-1; tentative D call: TRBD1 (6 bases). Trimming stripped 1 base from V and 6 bases from J, with 17 bases between. The CDR3 is 15 amino acids. Germline assignment: CDR1 SGHRS and CDR2 YFSETQ. CDR3 sequence: CASSLTGSAVGEQYF. For the CDR3, the DNA is TGCGCCAGCAGCTTGACAGGGTCCGCAGTCGGCGAGCAGTACTTC.

This clone appeared a few times. The chain couples TRBV19 to TRBJ2-1; D is ambiguous. Germline lookup yields CDR1 LNHDA and CDR2 SQIVND (reference sequence). CDR3 size: 15 residues. V was shortened by 0 bases and J by 2 bases, with 8 bases between the two germline ends. CDR3 in amino acids: CASSIDPNPYNEQFF. The DNA for the CDR3 is TGTGCCAGTAGTATAGACCCTAACCCCTACAATGAGCAGTTCTTC.

The chain carries TRBV18 and TRBJ1-2, with D possibly matching TRBD1 (5 bases). V shed 6 bases and J shed 7 bases, with 18 bases lying between them. This CDR3 contains 14 residues. The germline CDR1 and CDR2 sequences are KGHSH and LQKENI. CDR3 sequence (DNA): TGTGCCAGCTCTACGGAGGGGAACCTGCCTGGCTACACCTTC. It encodes CASSTEGNLPGYTF.

This chain links TRBV11-3 with TRBJ1-1; D remains unclear. Germline lookup yields CDR1 SGHNT and CDR2 YENEEA. With 1 base removed from V and 1 base from J, the gap between germline ends came to 4 bases. The CDR3 spans 13 residues. The CDR3 loop is CASSLGENTEAFF. The CDR3 bases are TGTGCCAGCAGCTTAGGAGAGAACACTGAAGCTTTCTTT.

This chain connects TRBV11-1 to TRBJ2-3; D unresolved. V lost 3 bases to trimming and J lost 4 bases, with 14 bases between them. From germline, CDR1 is SGHAT and CDR2 FQDESV (reference sequence). This CDR3 is 15 amino acids long. The CDR3 reads CASSFEALFPDTQYF. The CDR3 region has the DNA TGTGCCAGCAGCTTTGAGGCGCTCTTCCCAGATACGCAGTATTTT.

The chain couples TRBV19 to TRBJ1-5, with 7 bases identical to TRBD1. This CDR3 contains 16 residues. V lost 5 bases to trimming and J lost 0 bases; unmatched junction nucleotides: 7. CDR1 LNHDA and CDR2 SQIVND come from the germline V gene (reference sequence). The CDR3 DNA reads TGTGCCAGTAGTGCCCAGGGGGGAGTTAGCAATCAGCCCCAGCATTTT. Translated: CASSAQGGVSNQPQHF.

CDR3 in DNA: TGTGCCAGCGCCCGAGGGGGCGCAGCTTCCTACGAGCAGTACTTC. Amino acids: CASARGGAASYEQYF. The J gene is TRBJ2-7, the V gene TRBV11-1, with 7 bases identical to TRBD1. The germline gives CDR1 SGHAT, CDR2 FQDESV (reference sequence). Trimming at V came to 8 bases and at J to 1 base, leaving 11 bases not matched to a gene. The CDR3 covers 15 residues. Drawing the rest from reference TRBV11-1 and TRBJ2-7, the complete variable domain is EAEVAQSPRYKITEKSQAVAFWCDPISGHATLYWYRQILGQGPELLVQFQDESVVDDSQLPKDRFSAERLKGVDSTLKIQPAELGDSAMYLCASARGGAASYEQYFGPGTRLTVT.